The 13 T cell receptor beta chains below were found in one sample sequenced in a study of blood T cell repertoires in COVID-19. Sequenced by immunoSEQ multiplex PCR; TCRdb stores in-frame clones only, minus some. The sample has tens of thousands of clones, 82% seen once. What was sequenced was peripheral blood. These receptors came from a human donor in a cohort sampled during active COVID-19.

V and J are TRBV18 and TRBJ2-5, with D perhaps matching TRBD2 (5 bases). Looked up from germline, CDR1 is KGHSH and CDR2 is LQKENI. V gave up 4 bases and J gave up 4 bases, with 10 bases separating them. The CDR3 has 13 amino acids. The CDR3 region is CASSRGYGETQYF. DNA of the CDR3: TGTGCCAGCTCACGAGGGTACGGAGAGACCCAGTACTTC. Combining the CDR3 with reference TRBV18 and TRBJ2-5 gives the whole variable domain NAGVMQNPRHLVRRRGQEARLRCSPMKGHSHVYWYRQLPEEGLKFMVYLQKENIIDESGMPKERFSAEFPKEGPSILRIQQVVRGDSAAYFCASSRGYGETQYFGPGTRLLVL.

The chain employs TRBV2 and TRBJ2-3; a weak D match, TRBD2 (5 bases). Germline V gives CDR1 SNHLY, CDR2 FYNNEI. This CDR3 comprises 16 residues. The V end lost 4 bases, the J end lost 0 bases, and 14 bases lay between the germline ends. CDR3 nucleotides: TGTGCCAGCAGTGTCGGCAGCCGAGGGAGCACAGATACGCAGTATTTT. Translated, it gives CASSVGSRGSTDTQYF.

The chain carries TRBV6-6 and TRBJ2-3, with 9 positions matching TRBD2. Germline V CDR1 and CDR2: MNHNY, SVGAGI (reference sequence). The CDR3 has 15 amino acids. V lost 7 bases, J lost 4 bases, and 9 bases stayed unmatched. The chain's CDR3 is CASKASGALSDTQYF. CDR3 sequence (DNA): TGTGCCAGCAAGGCTAGCGGGGCCCTTTCAGATACGCAGTATTTT.

This clone was picked up a small number of times. The chain is built from TRBV27 and TRBJ1-4; 8 bases are shared with TRBD1. The V gene's germline CDR1 is MNHEY and CDR2 SMNVEV (reference sequence). V lost 5 bases and J lost 6; bases outside the gene matches: 5. The CDR3 loop spans 14 amino acids. The CDR3 loop reads CASSHDRGYEKLFF. In DNA form, the CDR3 reads TGTGCCAGCAGTCATGACAGGGGATATGAAAAACTGTTTTTT.

The chain carries TRBV24-1 and TRBJ1-2, with D maybe TRBD1 (5 bases). The CDR3 is made up of 15 amino acids. V lost 5 bases and J lost 3, with 15 bases in between. CDR1 KGHDR and CDR2 SFDVKD come from the germline V gene. CDR3 residues: CATSGKTANDYGYTF. The CDR3 DNA is TGTGCCACCAGTGGCAAGACAGCAAACGACTATGGCTACACCTTC.

The V and J genes are TRBV6-5 and TRBJ1-1; tentatively, D is TRBD1 (5 bases). This CDR3 spans 13 amino acids. Per germline, CDR1 MNHEY and CDR2 SVGAGI. V dropped 6 bases and J dropped 4 bases, with 12 bases sitting between them. The CDR3 is CASRSDIRTEAFF. In DNA form, the CDR3 reads TGTGCCAGCAGATCGGACATCCGCACTGAAGCTTTCTTT.

This clone was picked up a small number of times. This rearrangement joins TRBV5-4 to TRBJ1-2; D is unclear. V was cut by 2 bases and J by 4 bases, with 15 bases left in between. This CDR3 contains 15 residues. Germline V CDR1 and CDR2: SGHNT, YYREEE (reference sequence). The CDR3 bases are TGTGCCAGCAGCTTCCCCCAACTTCCCCCCTATGGCTACACCTTC. Translating gives CASSFPQLPPYGYTF.

The chain links TRBV16 to TRBJ1-4; perhaps TRBD1 as D (5 bases). In germline, CDR1 is KGHSY, CDR2 FQNENV. The ends were cut back, 3 bases at V and 3 bases at J, with 8 bases in the middle. The CDR3 extends over 14 amino acids. The CDR3 DNA reads as TGTGCCAGCAGCCAGCAGGGCGCTAATGAAAAACTGTTTTTT. Residues: CASSQQGANEKLFF.

This chain uses TRBV6-5 with TRBJ1-5, with 8 positions matching TRBD1. The CDR3 runs to 15 residues. Trimming took 4 bases from V and 2 from J; bases not matched to a gene: 4. Germline assignment: CDR1 MNHEY and CDR2 SVGAGI. The CDR3 sequence is CASSSDRVGNQPQHF. In DNA, the CDR3 is TGTGCCAGCAGTTCGGACAGGGTTGGCAATCAGCCCCAGCATTTT.

The chain links TRBV19 to TRBJ2-1; 9 nucleotides line up with TRBD2. V shed 3 bases and J 1 base; nucleotides not matched to a gene: 4. The CDR3 loop spans 16 amino acids. The germline V gene has CDR1 LNHDA and CDR2 SQIVND (reference sequence). The CDR3 region has the DNA TGTGCCAGTAGTATCCGGCGGGGGGGATCCTACAATGAGCAGTTCTTC. Its protein is CASSIRRGGSYNEQFF.

Judged by abundance, this clone is medium-sized. The chain carries TRBV6-4 and TRBJ2-5, with 7 bases identical to TRBD1. V was pared by 3 bases and J by 4 bases, with 2 bases of the junction left unmatched. Germline CDR1 is MRHNA and CDR2 is SNTAGT. The CDR3 is 13 amino acids. The CDR3 loop is CASSEYRGETQYF. CDR3 DNA sequence: TGTGCCAGCAGTGAATACAGGGGAGAGACCCAGTACTTC.

The rearrangement joins TRBV18 to TRBJ2-3; 7 bases agree with TRBD1. This CDR3 spans 15 amino acids. V trimming: 0 bases; J trimming: 3 bases; junction bases outside the gene matches: 3. Germline CDR1 KGHSH, CDR2 LQKENI. The CDR3, as DNA: TGTGCCAGCTCACCACCAGTACAGGGGACAGATACGCAGTATTTT. Amino acid sequence: CASSPPVQGTDTQYF.

A single count supports this clone. This rearrangement joins TRBV28 to TRBJ2-6; D gene unclear. From germline, CDR1 is MDHEN and CDR2 SYDVKM. The V end was cut by 11 bases, the J end by 0 bases, with 8 bases between. CDR3 size: 13 residues. CDR3 loop: CAHRSSGANVLTF. In DNA form, the CDR3 reads TGTGCCCATCGGAGCTCTGGGGCCAACGTCCTGACTTTC.